Listed below are T cell receptor beta chains from one sample, sequenced in a study of Ad26.COV2.S vaccination and SARS-CoV-2 variants. The method was immunoSEQ multiplex PCR; TCRdb's version includes in-frame clones alone and lacks a portion of them. The sample holds roughly 390,000 clones; more than 85% are singletons and the top ten take approximately 3.7%. The sequencing used peripheral blood, collected in a trial of Ad26.COV2.S vaccine versus placebo. These receptors originate from a person aged 18 to 59 who received the Ad26.COV2.S COVID-19 vaccine or a placebo. CDR3s include the opening cysteine and the closing phenylalanine or tryptophan. Fields, in order: CDR3 protein, CDR3 DNA, D gene, J gene, V gene, clone size. D genes are given only for firm matches. Size values are once, few and many counts, or a class for expanded clones, and some rows have none.

CDR3 protein: CASSLGSYEQYF; CDR3 DNA: TGTGCCAGCAGCTTAGGTAGCTACGAGCAGTACTTC; D gene: NA; J gene: TRBJ2-7; V gene: TRBV7-2; clone size: NA
CDR3 protein: CASSLGTGGLNEQFF; CDR3 DNA: TGTGCCAGCAGCTTAGGGACAGGGGGCTTGAATGAGCAGTTCTTC; D gene: TRBD1; J gene: TRBJ2-1; V gene: TRBV7-2; clone size: few
CDR3 protein: CASSSPRDEQFF; CDR3 DNA: TGTGCCAGCAGCTCCCCCCGTGATGAGCAGTTCTTC; D gene: NA; J gene: TRBJ2-1; V gene: TRBV7-9; clone size: NA
CDR3 protein: CASRDLSSTTNEKLFF; CDR3 DNA: TGTGCCAGCAGGGACCTTTCGAGTACAACTAATGAAAAACTGTTTTTT; D gene: NA; J gene: TRBJ1-4; V gene: TRBV11-2; clone size: NA
CDR3 protein: CASRGPTGVGETQYF; CDR3 DNA: TGTGCCAGCAGAGGACCGACAGGGGTTGGAGAGACCCAGTACTTC; D gene: TRBD1; J gene: TRBJ2-5; V gene: TRBV6-5; clone size: NA
CDR3 protein: CASSEDRGAGEQYF; CDR3 DNA: TGTGCCAGCAGTGAAGACCGGGGGGCGGGCGAGCAGTACTTC; D gene: NA; J gene: TRBJ2-7; V gene: TRBV25-1; clone size: NA
CDR3 protein: CASSQGRGNTIYF; CDR3 DNA: TGCGCCAGCAGCCAAGGACGAGGAAACACCATATATTTT; D gene: NA; J gene: TRBJ1-3; V gene: TRBV4-3; clone size: NA
CDR3 protein: CASSLGQGVDEQYF; CDR3 DNA: TGTGCCAGCAGTTTAGGACAGGGGGTCGACGAGCAGTACTTC; D gene: TRBD1; J gene: TRBJ2-7; V gene: TRBV27; clone size: NA
CDR3 protein: CASSGLGQGNEQFF; CDR3 DNA: TGTGCCAGCAGCGGGTTGGGACAGGGCAATGAGCAGTTCTTC; D gene: TRBD1; J gene: TRBJ2-1; V gene: TRBV11-3; clone size: NA
CDR3 protein: CASSEMGRQTYSNQPQHF; CDR3 DNA: TGTGCCAGCAGTGAAATGGGGCGGCAAACTTATAGCAATCAGCCCCAGCATTTT; D gene: NA; J gene: TRBJ1-5; V gene: TRBV6-1; clone size: NA
CDR3 protein: CASSDRRQGITEAFF; CDR3 DNA: TGTGCCAGTAGCGACCGTCGACAGGGGATCACTGAAGCTTTCTTT; D gene: TRBD1; J gene: TRBJ1-1; V gene: TRBV19; clone size: NA
CDR3 protein: CASSLGRHRAHNEQFF; CDR3 DNA: TGTGCCAGCAGCCTAGGTCGTCACAGGGCGCACAATGAGCAGTTCTTC; D gene: NA; J gene: TRBJ2-1; V gene: TRBV7-2; clone size: NA
CDR3 protein: CAWSLGRQTYGYTF; CDR3 DNA: TGTGCCTGGAGCCTTGGCAGACAAACCTATGGCTACACCTTC; D gene: NA; J gene: TRBJ1-2; V gene: TRBV30; clone size: NA
CDR3 protein: CASSTPGQGVGTEAFF; CDR3 DNA: TGTGCCAGTAGTACGCCGGGACAGGGGGTTGGTACTGAAGCTTTCTTT; D gene: TRBD1; J gene: TRBJ1-1; V gene: TRBV19; clone size: NA
CDR3 protein: CASSAGLGSTDTQYF; CDR3 DNA: TGTGCCAGCAGCGCGGGTTTAGGCAGCACAGATACGCAGTATTTT; D gene: NA; J gene: TRBJ2-3; V gene: TRBV7-6; clone size: NA
CDR3 protein: CAISQQASGANVLTF; CDR3 DNA: TGTGCCATCAGTCAACAGGCAAGTGGGGCCAACGTCCTGACTTTC; D gene: NA; J gene: TRBJ2-6; V gene: TRBV10-3; clone size: NA
CDR3 protein: CASSKALTVLDRGKVLGCYNEQFF; CDR3 DNA: TGTGCCAGCAGCAAAGCGCTAACTGTTCTCGACAGGGGTAAGGTTCTGGGTTGCTACAATGAGCAGTTCTTC; D gene: NA; J gene: TRBJ2-1; V gene: TRBV21-1; clone size: NA
CDR3 protein: CASSLNRGGPGANVLTF; CDR3 DNA: TGTGCCAGCAGCTTGAACAGGGGGGGACCTGGGGCCAACGTCCTGACTTTC; D gene: NA; J gene: TRBJ2-6; V gene: TRBV5-4; clone size: NA
CDR3 protein: CSVDRGFGEQYF; CDR3 DNA: TGCAGCGTTGATAGGGGTTTCGGCGAGCAGTACTTC; D gene: NA; J gene: TRBJ2-7; V gene: TRBV29-1; clone size: NA
CDR3 protein: CASSLYREAFF; CDR3 DNA: TGTGCCAGCAGCTTGTACCGTGAAGCTTTCTTT; D gene: NA; J gene: TRBJ1-1; V gene: TRBV7-2; clone size: NA
CDR3 protein: CAWSVQKGNTIYF; CDR3 DNA: TGTGCCTGGAGTGTACAGAAGGGAAACACCATATATTTT; D gene: NA; J gene: TRBJ1-3; V gene: TRBV30; clone size: NA
CDR3 protein: CASSINTNSNQPQHF; CDR3 DNA: TGTGCCAGCAGTATAAACACCAATAGCAATCAGCCCCAGCATTTT; D gene: NA; J gene: TRBJ1-5; V gene: TRBV2; clone size: NA
CDR3 protein: CASSRHFSQLRSSYNSPLHF; CDR3 DNA: TGTGCCAGCAGCCGGCACTTCAGTCAGCTGCGGAGCTCCTATAATTCACCCCTCCACTTT; D gene: NA; J gene: TRBJ1-6; V gene: TRBV6-6; clone size: NA
CDR3 protein: CASSLYNYGYTF; CDR3 DNA: TGTGCCAGCAGCTTGTATAACTATGGCTACACCTTC; D gene: NA; J gene: TRBJ1-2; V gene: TRBV5-6; clone size: NA
CDR3 protein: CASAIAGANIQYF; CDR3 DNA: TGTGCCAGTGCGATAGCGGGGGCTAACATTCAGTACTTC; D gene: TRBD2; J gene: TRBJ2-4; V gene: TRBV5-8; clone size: few
CDR3 protein: CASSADRNTEAFF; CDR3 DNA: TGTGCCAGCAGCGCGGACAGGAACACTGAAGCTTTCTTT; D gene: NA; J gene: TRBJ1-1; V gene: TRBV6-4; clone size: NA
CDR3 protein: CASRAGTERNEKLFF; CDR3 DNA: TGCGCCAGCAGGGCCGGGACTGAACGTAATGAAAAACTGTTTTTT; D gene: NA; J gene: TRBJ1-4; V gene: TRBV5-1; clone size: NA
CDR3 protein: CASSLESRGNLGHFF; CDR3 DNA: TGTGCCAGCAGCTTAGAATCCAGGGGCAACTTGGGGCATTTCTTT; D gene: NA; J gene: TRBJ1-1; V gene: TRBV7-2; clone size: NA
CDR3 protein: CASSQSSPDTQYF; CDR3 DNA: TGTGCCAGCAGCCAGTCCAGCCCAGATACGCAGTATTTT; D gene: NA; J gene: TRBJ2-3; V gene: TRBV3-1/TRBV3-2; clone size: NA
CDR3 protein: CASSSPAGTDTGELFF; CDR3 DNA: TGCGCCAGCAGCTCGCCTGCCGGGACAGACACCGGGGAGCTGTTTTTT; D gene: TRBD1; J gene: TRBJ2-2; V gene: TRBV5-1; clone size: NA
CDR3 protein: CASSGRGRSYEQYF; CDR3 DNA: TGTGCCAGCAGCGGGCGCGGGCGTTCCTACGAGCAGTACTTC; D gene: NA; J gene: TRBJ2-7; V gene: TRBV5-4; clone size: NA
CDR3 protein: CAWTGTGNREQYF; CDR3 DNA: TGTGCCTGGACCGGGACAGGGAATAGGGAGCAGTACTTC; D gene: TRBD1; J gene: TRBJ2-7; V gene: TRBV30; clone size: NA
CDR3 protein: CASSLVTPGDSPLHF; CDR3 DNA: TGTGCCAGCAGCTTGGTTACACCGGGGGATTCACCCCTCCACTTT; D gene: NA; J gene: TRBJ1-6; V gene: TRBV7-8; clone size: NA
CDR3 protein: CSASGGSGEAFF; CDR3 DNA: TGCAGTGCTAGTGGGGGGTCCGGTGAAGCTTTCTTT; D gene: NA; J gene: TRBJ1-1; V gene: TRBV20-1; clone size: NA
CDR3 protein: CASSLGGSANTGELFF; CDR3 DNA: TGCGCCAGCAGCTTGGGAGGCAGCGCGAACACCGGGGAGCTGTTTTTT; D gene: NA; J gene: TRBJ2-2; V gene: TRBV5-1; clone size: NA
CDR3 protein: CAWRGQYGYTF; CDR3 DNA: TGTGCCTGGAGGGGACAGTATGGCTACACCTTC; D gene: TRBD1; J gene: TRBJ1-2; V gene: TRBV30; clone size: NA
CDR3 protein: CASSFGQGGMATNEKLFF; CDR3 DNA: TGTGCCAGCAGTTTCGGACAGGGAGGGATGGCGACTAATGAAAAACTGTTTTTT; D gene: TRBD1; J gene: TRBJ1-4; V gene: TRBV6-2/TRBV6-3; clone size: NA
CDR3 protein: CASSPGGGGNTIYF; CDR3 DNA: TGTGCCAGCAGTCCGGGTGGGGGAGGAAACACCATATATTTT; D gene: NA; J gene: TRBJ1-3; V gene: TRBV6-6; clone size: NA
CDR3 protein: CASSLSSFRDSFSYEQYF; CDR3 DNA: TGCGCCAGCAGCTTATCTTCATTCCGGGACAGCTTCTCCTACGAGCAGTACTTC; D gene: TRBD1; J gene: TRBJ2-7; V gene: TRBV5-1; clone size: NA
CDR3 protein: CASSPSGGAPTDTQYF; CDR3 DNA: TGTGCCAGCAGCCCGAGCGGGGGCGCACCCACAGATACGCAGTATTTT; D gene: TRBD2; J gene: TRBJ2-3; V gene: TRBV7-6; clone size: once
CDR3 protein: CSVVRGVGNTEAFF; CDR3 DNA: TGCAGCGTTGTACGGGGAGTGGGGAACACTGAAGCTTTCTTT; D gene: NA; J gene: TRBJ1-1; V gene: TRBV29-1; clone size: NA
CDR3 protein: CASSSNSVSYEQYF; CDR3 DNA: TGTGCCAGCAGTTCCAACAGCGTTTCCTACGAGCAGTACTTC; D gene: NA; J gene: TRBJ2-7; V gene: TRBV27; clone size: NA
CDR3 protein: CASRRGNYGYTF; CDR3 DNA: TGTGCCAGCAGAAGGGGAAACTATGGCTACACCTTC; D gene: NA; J gene: TRBJ1-2; V gene: TRBV3-1/TRBV3-2; clone size: once
CDR3 protein: CASSLALNTGELFF; CDR3 DNA: TGTGCCAGCAGCTTGGCCCTCAACACCGGGGAGCTGTTTTTT; D gene: NA; J gene: TRBJ2-2; V gene: TRBV5-6; clone size: NA
CDR3 protein: CASSLVMVGADTQYF; CDR3 DNA: TGTGCCAGCAGCTTAGTGATGGTCGGGGCAGATACGCAGTATTTT; D gene: NA; J gene: TRBJ2-3; V gene: TRBV7-2; clone size: NA
CDR3 protein: CASSNPGGGDGTDTQYF; CDR3 DNA: TGTGCCAGCAGCAACCCCGGTGGGGGGGATGGCACAGATACGCAGTATTTT; D gene: TRBD2; J gene: TRBJ2-3; V gene: TRBV13; clone size: once
CDR3 protein: CSVEGPSTNEQFF; CDR3 DNA: TGCAGCGTGGAGGGGCCGAGTACAAATGAGCAGTTCTTC; D gene: NA; J gene: TRBJ2-1; V gene: TRBV29-1; clone size: NA
CDR3 protein: CASSPRAGDSAGEQFF; CDR3 DNA: TGTGCCAGCTCACCACGGGCGGGGGACAGCGCTGGCGAGCAGTTCTTC; D gene: NA; J gene: TRBJ2-1; V gene: TRBV18; clone size: few
CDR3 protein: CASTLTRGSAYEQYF; CDR3 DNA: TGTGCCAGCACTCTAACCCGGGGATCCGCCTACGAGCAGTACTTC; D gene: NA; J gene: TRBJ2-7; V gene: TRBV6-5; clone size: NA
CDR3 protein: CASSQDTATNEKLFF; CDR3 DNA: TGTGCCAGCAGCCAGGACACTGCAACTAATGAAAAACTGTTTTTT; D gene: NA; J gene: TRBJ1-4; V gene: TRBV2; clone size: NA
CDR3 protein: CASSEAPPDRGDPLEQYF; CDR3 DNA: TGTGCCAGCAGTGAAGCCCCTCCTGACAGGGGGGATCCCCTCGAGCAGTACTTC; D gene: TRBD1; J gene: TRBJ2-7; V gene: TRBV2; clone size: NA
CDR3 protein: CASSLSGVENSPLHF; CDR3 DNA: TGTGCCAGCAGTTTATCAGGGGTAGAGAATTCACCCCTCCACTTT; D gene: NA; J gene: TRBJ1-6; V gene: TRBV27; clone size: NA
CDR3 protein: CASSLETDNEQFF; CDR3 DNA: TGCGCCAGCAGCTTGGAAACCGACAATGAGCAGTTCTTC; D gene: NA; J gene: TRBJ2-1; V gene: TRBV5-1; clone size: NA
CDR3 protein: CASSLRGGTDTQYF; CDR3 DNA: TGTGCCAGCAGCTTACGAGGGGGCACAGATACGCAGTATTTT; D gene: NA; J gene: TRBJ2-3; V gene: TRBV11-2; clone size: NA
CDR3 protein: CASSFGRGTEAFF; CDR3 DNA: TGTGCCAGCAGCTTCGGACGAGGAACTGAAGCTTTCTTT; D gene: NA; J gene: TRBJ1-1; V gene: TRBV11-2; clone size: once
CDR3 protein: CASSDGQGRGAYEQYF; CDR3 DNA: TGTGCCAGCTCGGACGGACAGGGACGGGGCGCCTACGAGCAGTACTTC; D gene: TRBD1; J gene: TRBJ2-7; V gene: TRBV18; clone size: NA
CDR3 protein: CASSFGGDTGELFF; CDR3 DNA: TGCGCCAGCAGCTTCGGGGGGGACACCGGGGAGCTGTTTTTT; D gene: TRBD2; J gene: TRBJ2-2; V gene: TRBV5-1; clone size: NA
CDR3 protein: CASSERDRVREAFF; CDR3 DNA: TGTGCCAGCAGTGAAAGGGACAGGGTAAGGGAAGCTTTCTTT; D gene: TRBD1; J gene: TRBJ1-1; V gene: TRBV2; clone size: NA
CDR3 protein: CASRGPDTQYF; CDR3 DNA: TGTGCCAGCAGGGGGCCGGATACGCAGTATTTT; D gene: NA; J gene: TRBJ2-3; V gene: TRBV7-2; clone size: few
CDR3 protein: CASSSEGWTQYF; CDR3 DNA: TGTGCCAGCAGCTCAGAAGGATGGACCCAGTACTTC; D gene: NA; J gene: TRBJ2-5; V gene: TRBV11-2; clone size: NA